The 16 T cell receptor beta chains given below trace back to one sample, sequenced in a study of CD8+ T cells in alopecia areata. Reverse transcription of extracted RNA yielded cDNA, which provided the sequencing template. Assay: immunoSEQ multiplex PCR; the TCRdb copy retains only in-frame clones and omits some. The sample shows 25,000 or so clones, around 56% of them seen only once. Sample: NKG2D-high CD8+ T cells sorted from blood. The receptors originated from a human donor with alopecia areata.

The chain links TRBV28 to TRBJ1-1; 9 nucleotides line up with TRBD1. The CDR3 is made up of 14 amino acids. The trim removed 7 bases at V and 0 bases at J, leaving 3 bases unmatched. The V gene's germline CDR1 is MDHEN and CDR2 SYDVKM. The CDR3 is CASTNRGLNTEAFF. The CDR3, as DNA: TGTGCCAGCACCAACAGGGGGCTGAACACTGAAGCTTTCTTT.

In this sample, this clone turned up a few times. The V call is TRBV29-1, the J call TRBJ2-1; 9 nucleotides align to TRBD2. Germline V gives CDR1 SQVTM, CDR2 ANQGSEA. J lost 4 bases, V lost 3 bases, and 7 bases had no gene match. This CDR3 is 15 amino acids long. The CDR3: CSVDGAAGGYNEQFF. CDR3 DNA: TGCAGCGTTGACGGGGCGGCGGGAGGGTACAATGAGCAGTTCTTC.

V and J are TRBV27 and TRBJ2-2, with TRBD1 as a possible D gene (6 bases). Germline V lookup: CDR1 MNHEY, CDR2 SMNVEV (reference sequence). Trimming cost V 5 bases and J 6 bases, with 13 bases left between them. There are 14 residues in the CDR3. The CDR3 here is CASSLRGVAGELFF. In nucleotides, the CDR3 is TGTGCCAGCAGTCTCAGGGGTGTAGCCGGGGAGCTGTTTTTT.

This chain uses TRBV18 with TRBJ2-3; no clear D. Germline V gene lookup returns CDR1 KGHSH and CDR2 LQKENI. The CDR3 has 17 amino acids. Trimming took 8 bases from V and 0 from J, leaving 21 bases between them. The CDR3 DNA sequence: TGTGCCAGCGGCCATGGCCAACAGCGAAAAAGCACAGATACGCAGTATTTT. Translation gives CASGHGQQRKSTDTQYF.

This clone is labeled as medium-sized. The rearrangement uses TRBV4-1 and TRBJ2-7; no clear D. Looked up from germline, CDR1 is MGHRA and CDR2 is YSYEKL. V was trimmed by 1 base and J by 2 bases, leaving 12 bases between them. The CDR3 spans 15 residues. The CDR3 nucleotides read TGCGCCAGCAGCCAAGTGGCCAGCGTTACCTACGAGCAGTACTTC. This encodes CASSQVASVTYEQYF.

This clone was counted a few times. The chain uses TRBV7-9 and TRBJ2-3; D might be TRBD1 (5 bases). Germline V CDR1 and CDR2: SEHNR, FQNEAQ (reference sequence). The CDR3 totals 12 residues. Trimming stripped 5 bases from V and 9 bases from J, with 12 bases between. This CDR3 is CASSKTQGTQYF. CDR3 sequence (DNA): TGTGCCAGCAGCAAAACCCAGGGCACGCAGTATTTT.

The V gene is TRBV29-1, the J gene TRBJ2-3, with 10 bases lining up with TRBD2. J lost 4 bases, V lost 7 bases, and 11 bases had no gene match. The CDR3 is 15 amino acids. Per germline, CDR1 SQVTM and CDR2 ANQGSEA. The CDR3 loop reads CSETLAGVVADTQYF. The CDR3 region has the DNA TGCAGCGAAACCCTAGCGGGAGTCGTGGCAGATACGCAGTATTTT.

The chain carries TRBV10-1 and TRBJ2-3, with 9 bases matching TRBD2. V lost 1 base to trimming and J lost 3 bases; unmatched junction nucleotides: 5. Per germline, CDR1 WNHNN and CDR2 SYGVQD (reference sequence). This CDR3 is 16 amino acids long. In DNA form, the CDR3 reads TGCGCCAGCAGTGAGTTAGCGGGAGCCCCGACAGATACGCAGTATTTT. It yields the protein CASSELAGAPTDTQYF.

This clone has a handful of counts. The V gene is TRBV9, the J gene TRBJ2-7; 9 bases agree with TRBD1. The V and J ends lost 3 bases and 4 bases, in that order; junction bases with no gene match: 11. The CDR3 spans 16 residues. From germline, CDR1 is SGDLS and CDR2 YYNGEE. CDR3 in DNA: TGTGCCAGCAGCGAGAACAGGGACAGGGTAGGATACGAGCAGTACTTC. Translation: CASSENRDRVGYEQYF.

This sequence joins TRBV27 and TRBJ2-3; D remains ambiguous. The CDR3 length is 13 residues. V was trimmed by 6 bases and J by 3 bases, leaving 10 bases between them. CDR1 is MNHEY and CDR2 is SMNVEV in the germline V gene (reference sequence). CDR3 DNA: TGTGCCAGCAGGTCCCTTGGGACAGATACGCAGTATTTT. It translates to CASRSLGTDTQYF.

The chain carries TRBV13 and TRBJ1-4; 7 nucleotides match TRBD1. The germline V gene has CDR1 PRHDT and CDR2 FYEKMQ (reference sequence). The CDR3 totals 14 residues. V was clipped by 4 bases and J by 8 bases; unmatched bases: 7. This CDR3 reads CASSSGQAGEKLFF. Here the CDR3 DNA reads TGTGCCAGCAGCTCCGGACAGGCGGGGGAAAAACTGTTTTTT.

This chain connects TRBV7-9 to TRBJ1-1; the D is unclear. The germline CDR1 and CDR2 sequences are SEHNR and FQNEAQ (reference sequence). This CDR3 has 14 residues. Trimming cost V 1 base and J 3 bases, with 9 bases left between them. CDR3 bases: TGTGCCAGCAGCTTAGACGGCATAGACACTGAAGCTTTCTTT. The encoded protein is CASSLDGIDTEAFF. Complete variable domain (other parts from reference TRBV7-9 and TRBJ1-1): DTGVSQNPRHKITKRGQNVTFRCDPISEHNRLYWYRQTLGQGPEFLTYFQNEAQLEKSRLLSDRFSAERPKGSFSTLEIQRTEQGDSAMYLCASSLDGIDTEAFFGQGTRLTVV.

V and J are TRBV2 and TRBJ1-5; the D is unclear. Germline V gives CDR1 SNHLY, CDR2 FYNNEI. Between the trimmed V and J ends, which lost 4 bases and 4 bases, there was a span of 5 bases. The CDR3 consists of 12 residues. The CDR3 coding sequence is TGTGCCAGCAGTGTAGGGAATCAGCCCCAGCATTTT. Protein product: CASSVGNQPQHF.

The V gene is TRBV5-6, the J gene TRBJ1-2; a weak D match, TRBD1 (5 bases). With 4 bases removed from V and 3 bases from J, the gap between germline ends came to 16 bases. The germline CDR1 and CDR2 sequences are SGHDT and YYEEEE. The CDR3 extends over 15 amino acids. As DNA, the CDR3 is TGTGCCAGCAGCCGGAGGGAGGACACCTACTATGGCTACACCTTC. It yields the protein CASSRREDTYYGYTF.

The chain carries TRBV13 and TRBJ1-5, with D tentatively TRBD1 (6 bases). V lost 5 bases, J lost 4 bases, and 6 bases lay in between. Per germline, CDR1 PRHDT and CDR2 FYEKMQ (reference sequence). This CDR3 has 12 residues. The CDR3 loop reads CASSQGNQPQHF. The CDR3 DNA follows: TGTGCCAGCAGCCAGGGGAATCAGCCCCAGCATTTT.

The rearrangement joins TRBV4-1 to TRBJ1-5; D might be TRBD1 (5 bases). The CDR3 loop spans 16 amino acids. Trimming left V 0 bases short and J 2 bases short, with 11 bases between. Germline CDR1 and CDR2: MGHRA and YSYEKL. CDR3 sequence reads: CASSQDHGRGNQPQHF. CDR3 DNA sequence: TGCGCCAGCAGCCAAGATCACGGCAGGGGCAATCAGCCCCAGCATTTT.